This T cell receptor beta chain emerged from a study of blood T cell repertoires in COVID-19. Germline-derived CDR1 and CDR2 are SGHVS and FQNEAQ. The V gene end was trimmed by 3 bases and the J gene end by 6 bases; junction bases not matched to a gene: 8. There are 14 residues in the CDR3. Assay: immunoSEQ multiplex PCR; the TCRdb copy retains only in-frame clones and omits some. The table lists around 67,000 clones, around four fifths of them singletons. The genes are TRBV7-8 and TRBJ2-7; 7 bases agree with TRBD1. Specimen: peripheral blood. The TCR was taken from a middle-aged man with active COVID-19. The CDR3 sequence is CASSFTGESREQYF. CDR3 DNA sequence: TGTGCCAGCAGCTTCACAGGGGAATCACGCGAGCAGTACTTC.